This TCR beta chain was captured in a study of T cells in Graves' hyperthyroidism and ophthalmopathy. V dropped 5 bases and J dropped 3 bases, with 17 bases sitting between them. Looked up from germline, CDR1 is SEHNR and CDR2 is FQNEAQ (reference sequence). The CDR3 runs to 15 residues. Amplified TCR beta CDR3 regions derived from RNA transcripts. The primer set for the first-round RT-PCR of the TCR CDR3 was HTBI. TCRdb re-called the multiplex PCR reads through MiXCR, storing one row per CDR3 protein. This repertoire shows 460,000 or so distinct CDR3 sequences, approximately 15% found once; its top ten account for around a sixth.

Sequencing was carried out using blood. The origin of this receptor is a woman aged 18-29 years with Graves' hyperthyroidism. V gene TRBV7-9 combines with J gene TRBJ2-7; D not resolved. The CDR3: CASSLREGYYYEQYF. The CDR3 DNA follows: TGTGCCAGCAGCCTACGAGAAGGCTATTACTACGAGCAGTACTTC.